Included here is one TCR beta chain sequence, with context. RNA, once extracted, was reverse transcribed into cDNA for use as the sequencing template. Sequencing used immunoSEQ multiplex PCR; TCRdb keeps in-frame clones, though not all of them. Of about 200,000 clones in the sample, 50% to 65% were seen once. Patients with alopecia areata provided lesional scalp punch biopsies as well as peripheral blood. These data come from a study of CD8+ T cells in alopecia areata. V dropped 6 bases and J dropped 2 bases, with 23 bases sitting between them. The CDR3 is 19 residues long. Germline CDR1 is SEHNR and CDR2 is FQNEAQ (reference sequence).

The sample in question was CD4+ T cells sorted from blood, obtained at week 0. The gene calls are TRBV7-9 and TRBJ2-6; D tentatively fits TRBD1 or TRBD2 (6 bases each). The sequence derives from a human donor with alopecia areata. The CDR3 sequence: CASSRRWGAQVPGANVLTF. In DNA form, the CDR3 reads TGTGCCAGCAGTCGTAGGTGGGGGGCGCAAGTTCCTGGGGCCAACGTCCTGACTTTC.